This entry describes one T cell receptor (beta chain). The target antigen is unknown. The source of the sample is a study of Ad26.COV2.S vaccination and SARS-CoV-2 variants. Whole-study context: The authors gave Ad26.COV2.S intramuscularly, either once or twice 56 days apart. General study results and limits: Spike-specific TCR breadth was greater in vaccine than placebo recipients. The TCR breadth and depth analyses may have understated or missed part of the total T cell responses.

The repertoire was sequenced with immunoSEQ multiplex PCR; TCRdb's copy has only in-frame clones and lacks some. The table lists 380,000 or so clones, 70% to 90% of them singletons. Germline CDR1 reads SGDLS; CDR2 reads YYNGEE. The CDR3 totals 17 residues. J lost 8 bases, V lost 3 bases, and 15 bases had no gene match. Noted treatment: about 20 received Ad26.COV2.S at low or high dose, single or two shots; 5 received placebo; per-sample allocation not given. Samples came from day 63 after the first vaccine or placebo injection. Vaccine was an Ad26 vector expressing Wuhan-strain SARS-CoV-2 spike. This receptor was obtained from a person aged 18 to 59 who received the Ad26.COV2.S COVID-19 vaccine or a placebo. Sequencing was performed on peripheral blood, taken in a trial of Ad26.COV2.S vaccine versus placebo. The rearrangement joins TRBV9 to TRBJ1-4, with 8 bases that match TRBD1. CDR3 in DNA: TGTGCCAGCAGCGCCTCCTCCAACAGGGGGAATAGGGAAAAACTGTTTTTT. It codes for CASSASSNRGNREKLFF.